This T cell receptor (beta chain) derives from a study of identifying expanded T cells in peripheral blood. Study-wide findings and caveats: Variance in clone template counts between approximately two-week samples significantly increased with total template count across all healthy donors. Differentially abundant clones: roughly 1.2 between replicates, 16.4 at around 2 weeks, around 19 at four.

No infections or other immune events were documented during collection. Germline CDR1 and CDR2: SGHAT and FQNNGV. This CDR3 is built from 15 residues. The V end lost 0 bases, the J end lost 1 base, and 9 bases lay between the germline ends. TCRdb's table, derived via immunoSEQ multiplex PCR, lists solely in-frame clones and lacks some. Of some 80,000 clones listed, 80% to 90% are singletons. As for this clone: Its antigen is unidentified.

The chain is built from TRBV11-2 and TRBJ1-1; D is ambiguous. The source is a person aged 18-70 years in good health. Sequencing used blood. This CDR3 reads CASSLEGLENTEAFF. CDR3 DNA sequence: TGTGCCAGCAGCTTAGAGGGTTTGGAGAACACTGAAGCTTTCTTT.